The subject of this entry is one T cell receptor (beta chain). Its antigen specificity is not known. Base qualities are not at hand, and no much larger clone is one base apart. CDR1 and CDR2, looked up from the germline V gene, are MDHEN and SYDVKM. The CDR3 covers 15 residues, taking in both the cysteine and the phenylalanine. The DNA shown is the 45-base CDR3, in frame from base 1. The trim is 6 bases for V and 0 bases for J, with a gap of 12 bases between the germline ends. This specimen belongs to a study of beta chain features in type 1 diabetes (dated by TCRdb to the late 2010s). Broadly, across the study: No differences in mean age, gender distribution, total cell number or subset yield were found between patients and healthy donors. A total of some 100,000,000 sorted cells were examined across all samples, and a strong correlation was observed between cell number per subset and RNA yield. In the study, TCRB repertoires of sorted circulating CD4+ T cell subsets from recently diagnosed type 1 diabetes patients were compared with those of matched healthy donors. Regulatory and stem cell-like memory subsets were obtained from only 8 patients and roughly 8 healthy donors, while naive and central memory subsets were obtained from all 30 or so donors.

A single peripheral blood draw of approximately 120 mL on average was collected from each donor into heparinised tubes. A BD FACSAria II and a panel including CD45RO, CCR7, CD25, CD127, CD95 and CD27 were used to sort naive, central memory, regulatory and stem cell-like memory CD4+ T cells. All sorted populations exceeded 95% purity. PBMCs were separated immediately by Lymphoprep density gradient centrifugation and were stained directly, without being cultured. To minimize batch effects, samples were stained and sorted in pairs, one healthy donor with one patient per experiment. The entire isolated RNA was reverse transcribed using the High Capacity cDNA Reverse Transcription Kit, and thus expressed TCRB transcripts were sequenced. Naive, central memory and regulatory T cell samples underwent deep immunoSEQ sequencing, averaging approximately 3.5 million total reads per sample. After sorted cells were lysed in RLT buffer, RNA was extracted with DNase-treated RNeasy Micro or Mini kits, with the choice depending on cell number. Each cell subset was processed on its own to prevent cross-contamination, while patient and healthy donor samples were processed together. Using the immunoSEQ multiplex PCR, TCRB sequences were amplified from cDNA into 87-bp fragments spanning the CDR3 region. Sequencing of the amplicons was performed on the Illumina HiSeq platform. In the original analysis: Synthetic template baselines were used to correct PCR bias computationally, reads within Hamming distance 2 were collapsed together, and singletons that could not be merged were discarded. Reads were aligned against IMGT to assign V, D and J genes, CDR3 length and insertions or deletions at six rearrangement sites. Within each subset, clonotype counts were normalized to sorted cell number, after which true diversity and Gini coefficients were computed with the tcR R package. Repertoire sharing was quantified using the overlap coefficient calculated on TCRB nucleotide sequences. The immuneACCESS repertoire file appears here via TCRdb, limited to in-frame rearrangements. These files lack a portion of the clones; in checked studies, under half of the deficit traces to unresolved V genes, and the cause of the others is not known. That table furnishes V, J and clone size, whereas the DNA furnished D and trimming. The sample profile shows about 370,000 clones; about 10% of them were found once. The ten biggest clones cover about 0.63% of the sample.

Points the paper makes about the study in general: Fewer insertions and more nucleotide deletions at VDJ recombination sites were observed in patients with type 1 diabetes, implying thymic rearrangement abnormalities. Because cDNA rather than genomic DNA was sequenced, highly expressing activated cells could have been over-represented, although no difference in activation and CD3 levels was found between groups. HLA sub-analyses involved small numbers of individuals, so any influence of HLA type on TCRB rearrangement remained unresolved. Naive, central memory and regulatory TCRB repertoires appeared to be more similar among patients than among healthy donors. PCR may preferentially amplify shorter templates, but because patient and control samples were amplified and corrected together, any resulting skew would affect both groups equally. A moderate but significant shortening of TCRB CDR3 length was observed in type 1 diabetes patients in all four CD4+ subsets.

This clonotype was sampled from a man in his thirties or forties with type 1 diabetes. The V gene is TRBV28 and the J gene is TRBJ1-3, with the D gene not clear enough to name. The sequencing sample was made of central memory CD4+ T cells from blood. The CDR3 protein is CASSPPGNSGNTIYF. The DNA sequence is TGTGCCAGCAGCCCTCCAGGTAACTCTGGAAACACCATATATTTT.